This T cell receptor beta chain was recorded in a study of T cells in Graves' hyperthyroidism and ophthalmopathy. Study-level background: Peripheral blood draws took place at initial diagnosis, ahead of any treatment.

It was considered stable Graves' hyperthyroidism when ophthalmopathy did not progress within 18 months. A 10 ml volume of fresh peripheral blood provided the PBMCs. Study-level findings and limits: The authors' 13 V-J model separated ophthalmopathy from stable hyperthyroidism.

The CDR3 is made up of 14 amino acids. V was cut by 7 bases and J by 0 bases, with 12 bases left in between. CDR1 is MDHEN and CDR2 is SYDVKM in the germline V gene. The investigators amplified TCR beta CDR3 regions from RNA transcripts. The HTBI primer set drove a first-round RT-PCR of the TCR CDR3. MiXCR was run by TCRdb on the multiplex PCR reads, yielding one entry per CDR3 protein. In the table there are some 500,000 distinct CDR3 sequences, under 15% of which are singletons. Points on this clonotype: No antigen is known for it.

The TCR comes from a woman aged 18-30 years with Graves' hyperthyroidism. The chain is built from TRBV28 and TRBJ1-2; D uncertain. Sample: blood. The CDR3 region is CASTPVPANYGYTF. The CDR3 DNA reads TGTGCCAGCACCCCCGTCCCGGCTAACTATGGCTACACCTTC.